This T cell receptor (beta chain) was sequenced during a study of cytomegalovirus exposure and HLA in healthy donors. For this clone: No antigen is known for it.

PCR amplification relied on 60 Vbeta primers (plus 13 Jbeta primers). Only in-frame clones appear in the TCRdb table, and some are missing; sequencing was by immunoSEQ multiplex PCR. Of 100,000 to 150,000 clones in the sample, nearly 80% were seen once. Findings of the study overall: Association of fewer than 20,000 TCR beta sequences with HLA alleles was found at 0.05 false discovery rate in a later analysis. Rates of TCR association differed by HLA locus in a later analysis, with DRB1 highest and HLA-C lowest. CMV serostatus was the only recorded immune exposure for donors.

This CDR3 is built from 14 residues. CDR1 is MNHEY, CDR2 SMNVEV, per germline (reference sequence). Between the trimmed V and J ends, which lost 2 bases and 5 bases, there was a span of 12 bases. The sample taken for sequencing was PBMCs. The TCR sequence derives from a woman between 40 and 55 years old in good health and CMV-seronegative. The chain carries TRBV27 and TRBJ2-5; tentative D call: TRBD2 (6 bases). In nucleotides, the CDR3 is TGTGCCAGCAGTTTAATGGGAGGCCTGGAGACCCAGTACTTC. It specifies CASSLMGGLETQYF.